The entry that follows covers one T cell receptor beta chain sequence. This record comes from a study of control samples from healthy donors and cancer patients. Sequencing used immunoSEQ multiplex PCR; TCRdb keeps in-frame clones, though not all of them. This sample carries about 82,000 clones, approximately 87% of them seen once, and the ten largest clones take roughly 20%. This sequence originates from a man aged 50-59 years in good health. The sequenced sample was blood.

The chain's CDR3 is CATSDRAYRYGYTF. For the CDR3, the DNA is TGTGCCACCAGTGACCGGGCCTACCGGTATGGCTACACCTTC. The chain recombines TRBV24-1 with TRBJ1-2; no definite D call. Germline V gives CDR1 KGHDR, CDR2 SFDVKD. CDR3 size: 14 residues. V was shortened by 4 bases and J by 5 bases, with 13 bases between the two germline ends.